The 24 T cell receptor beta chains below all came from one sample that was sequenced in a study of regulatory T cells in long-lasting Graves disease. iRepertoire HTBI primers and Arm-PCR of CDR3 regions built TCR beta libraries. MiXCR, applied by TCRdb to the multiplex PCR reads, yields one record per CDR3 protein. Among about 430,000 distinct CDR3 sequences listed, 15% were seen once. Described time point: newly diagnosed GD, antithyroid drugs for less than 3 months. There was RNA extracted from PBMCs, and the TCR library was made from it. Another study also made use of these data, one on T cells in Graves' hyperthyroidism and ophthalmopathy.

The sample consisted of peripheral blood mononuclear cells (PBMCs), taken at new diagnosis, from a patient treated with antithyroid drugs. These receptors all stem from a woman aged 40 to 50 with Graves disease.

The chain joins TRBV20-1 to TRBJ2-7; a weak D match, TRBD1 (7 bases). V lost 3 bases, J lost 5 bases, and 14 bases lay in between. This CDR3 comprises 13 residues. Germline CDR1 DFQATT, CDR2 SNEGSKA (reference sequence). The DNA of the CDR3 is TGCAGTGCTAGTCAGGGGGGCAGGAACGAGCAGTACTTC. Translation gives CSASQGGRNEQYF.

This clonotype appeared many times. The rearrangement links TRBV7-6 to TRBJ2-2; D unresolved. Germline V gene sequence: CDR1 SGHVS, CDR2 FNYEAQ. V dropped 0 bases and J dropped 3 bases, with 2 bases sitting between them. CDR3 length equals 13 residues. CDR3 sequence: CASSLADTGELFF. The CDR3 nucleotides read TGTGCCAGCAGCTTAGCGGACACCGGGGAGCTGTTTTTT.

This clonotype was seen a single time. A far bigger clonotype differs at one base, so this is likely a read error. This CDR3 is CASSKWRDGYEQYF. Written as DNA, the CDR3 is TGTGCCAGCAGCAAGTGGCGGGACGGCTACGAGCAGTACTTC. This chain connects TRBV11-3 to TRBJ2-7; D may be TRBD2 (6 bases). Germline assignment: CDR1 SGHNT and CDR2 YENEEA. This CDR3 has 14 residues. Trimming left V 5 bases short and J 3 bases short, with 14 bases between. Complete variable domain (other parts from reference TRBV11-3 and TRBJ2-7): EAGVVQSPRYKIIEKKQPVAFWCNPISGHNTLYWYLQNLGQGPELLIRYENEEAVDDSQLPKDRFSAERLKGVDSTLKIQPAELGDSAVYLCASSKWRDGYEQYFGPGTRLTVT.

Points on this clonotype: This clone may be a read error of a much larger clone one base away. The chain has TRBV11-2 and TRBJ2-2, with unresolved D. Germline loops: CDR1 SGHAT, CDR2 FQNNGV. The CDR3 sequence is 13 residues long. V lost 0 bases and J 7 bases, leaving 6 bases between the germline ends. The CDR3 DNA is TGTGCCAGCAGCTTAGACATGGGCGGGGAGCTGTTTTTT. Its protein is CASSLDMGGELFF.

At least ten counts were recorded for this clonotype. The rearrangement joins TRBV12-3 or TRBV12-4 to TRBJ1-2, with a tentative D call TRBD1 (5 bases). The CDR3 length is 13 residues. V was trimmed by 6 bases and J by 8 bases, leaving 16 bases between them. The CDR3 coding sequence is TGTGCCAGCAGGGGGACGGCCTCGAGGGGCTACACCTTC. It translates to CASRGTASRGYTF.

Ten or more counts support this clonotype. The V and J genes are TRBV6-2 or TRBV6-3 and TRBJ2-1; the match to TRBD1 covers 7 bases. Germline assignment: CDR1 MNHEY and CDR2 SVGEGT. V lost 4 bases, J lost 4 bases, and 7 bases stayed unmatched. This CDR3 has 15 amino acids. The CDR3 sequence is CASSFRDSTYNEQFF. The CDR3 bases are TGTGCCAGCAGTTTCCGGGACAGTACTTACAATGAGCAGTTCTTC.

The chain recombines TRBV11-3 with TRBJ2-2; D gene uncertain. The CDR3 sequence is 14 residues long. V dropped 6 bases and J dropped 4 bases, with 12 bases sitting between them. Per germline, CDR1 SGHNT and CDR2 YENEEA. This CDR3 reads CASRTGPGTGELFF. The CDR3 DNA sequence: TGTGCCAGCAGGACCGGACCTGGCACCGGGGAGCTGTTTTTT.

This clonotype occurred many times. The chain employs TRBV7-8 and TRBJ1-5; D is uncertain. The CDR3 is 13 residues long. Trimming shortened V by 3 bases and J by 4 bases, and 7 bases separated the two germline ends. The germline gives CDR1 SGHVS, CDR2 FQNEAQ. The CDR3 DNA reads as TGTGCCAGCAGCTTCCCGGGGAATCAGCCCCAGCATTTT. Translation: CASSFPGNQPQHF. Combining the CDR3 with reference TRBV7-8 and TRBJ1-5 gives the whole variable domain GAGVSQSPRYKVAKRGQDVALRCDPISGHVSLFWYQQALGQGPEFLTYFQNEAQLDKSGLPSDRFFAERPEGSVSTLKIQRTQQEDSAVYLCASSFPGNQPQHFGDGTRLSIL.

There are many counts of this clonotype. The chain combines TRBV30 with TRBJ2-3, with TRBD2 as a possible D gene (6 bases). Trimming shortened V by 1 base and J by 2 bases, and 13 bases separated the two germline ends. The CDR3 sequence is 15 residues long. The germline V gene encodes CDR1 GTSNPN and CDR2 SVGIG (reference sequence). CDR3 coding DNA: TGTGCCTGGAGTGGCGGGGATCCCTTCACAGATACGCAGTATTTT. Its translation is CAWSGGDPFTDTQYF.

This clonotype occurred many times. The genes are TRBV12-3 or TRBV12-4 and TRBJ1-2; D gene ambiguous. V was pared by 1 base and J by 7 bases, with 4 bases between. CDR3 size: 11 residues. The CDR3 reads CASSLGAGYTF. As DNA, the CDR3 is TGTGCCAGCAGTTTAGGAGCTGGCTACACCTTC.

This clonotype was seen ten or more times. This chain joins TRBV27 and TRBJ2-5; D is perhaps TRBD2 (5 bases). Germline-derived CDR1 and CDR2 are MNHEY and SMNVEV (reference sequence). The V end was cut by 8 bases, the J end by 4 bases, with 11 bases between. CDR3 length equals 12 residues. The CDR3 region has the DNA TGTGCCAGCGCCCCGGCGGGAGAGACCCAGTACTTC. Its translation: CASAPAGETQYF.

V is TRBV9 and J is TRBJ1-6, with unresolved D. This CDR3 is 14 amino acids long. V gave up 0 bases and J gave up 5 bases, with 6 bases separating them. Looked up from germline, CDR1 is SGDLS and CDR2 is YYNGEE. CDR3 protein: CASSVGYDNSPLHF. The CDR3 nucleotides read TGTGCCAGCAGCGTAGGATATGATAATTCACCCCTCCACTTT.

A note on this clonotype: This may be a read error: a much more frequent sequence differs by one nucleotide. The rearrangement joins TRBV11-3 to TRBJ1-2, with D perhaps matching TRBD1 (6 bases). Germline CDR1 and CDR2: SGHNT and YENEEA. V was shortened by 9 bases and J by 0 bases, with 17 bases between the two germline ends. This CDR3 has 15 residues. The CDR3 region is CARSTRDTSNYGYTF. CDR3 sequence (DNA): TGTGCCAGAAGCACGCGGGACACCTCTAACTATGGCTACACCTTC. Using reference TRBV11-3 and TRBJ1-2 for the parts outside the CDR3, the full variable domain is EAGVVQSPRYKIIEKKQPVAFWCNPISGHNTLYWYLQNLGQGPELLIRYENEEAVDDSQLPKDRFSAERLKGVDSTLKIQPAELGDSAVYLCARSTRDTSNYGYTFGSGTRLTVV.

The chain links TRBV28 to TRBJ2-1; D unclear. V gave up 7 bases and J gave up 7 bases, with 11 bases separating them. The germline V gene encodes CDR1 MDHEN and CDR2 SYDVKM. The CDR3 extends over 12 amino acids. CDR3 residues: CASKKFSNEQFF. The CDR3 DNA follows: TGTGCCAGCAAGAAGTTTTCTAATGAGCAGTTCTTC.

The chain employs TRBV11-2 and TRBJ1-4; no definite D call. The CDR3 runs to 12 residues. V lost 4 bases and J 15 bases, leaving 15 bases between the germline ends. From germline, CDR1 is SGHAT and CDR2 FQNNGV. CDR3 sequence reads: CASSSGAKKMFF. The CDR3 nucleotides are TGTGCCAGCAGCTCCGGTGCGAAAAAGATGTTTTTT.

On this clonotype itself: A read error may produce the germline difference seen at one junction end. V and J are TRBV2 and TRBJ2-3; D might be TRBD1 or TRBD2, each matching 5 bases. The CDR3 consists of 15 residues. Germline-derived CDR1 and CDR2 are SNHLY and FYNNEI. The CDR3 DNA follows: TGTGCCAGCATCCGGGCCCAGGGACGCACAGATACGCGGTATTTT. Protein sequence: CASIRAQGRTDTRYF. Full variable domain (rest looked up from reference TRBV2 and TRBJ2-3): EPEVTQTPSHQVTQMGQEVILRCVPISNHLYFYWYRQILGQKVEFLVSFYNNEISEKSEIFDDQFSVERPDGSNFTLKIRSTKLEDSAMYFCASIRAQGRTDTRYFGPGTRLTVL.

Regarding this clonotype: This clone may be a read error of a much larger clone one base away. The chain joins TRBV2 to TRBJ2-7; TRBD1 aligns across 9 bases. Unmatched junction bases numbered 12, after V lost 6 bases and J lost 6 bases. The CDR3 spans 15 residues. Germline CDR1 is SNHLY and CDR2 is FYNNEI. The CDR3 spells CASSIPGQGLPEQYF. In DNA form, the CDR3 reads TGTGCCAGCAGCATCCCGGGACAGGGTCTACCCGAGCAGTACTTC.

This clonotype was observed many times. This sequence joins TRBV28 and TRBJ2-1, with D unresolved. The ends were cut back, 5 bases at V and 7 bases at J, with 12 bases in the middle. Germline lookup yields CDR1 MDHEN and CDR2 SYDVKM. The CDR3 sequence is 13 residues long. The CDR3 region is CASSPPWGNEQFF. The CDR3 nucleotides read TGTGCCAGCAGTCCCCCTTGGGGAAATGAGCAGTTCTTC. The whole variable domain, remainder taken from reference TRBV28 and TRBJ2-1, is DVKVTQSSRYLVKRTGEKVFLECVQDMDHENMFWYRQDPGLGLRLIYFSYDVKMKEKGDIPEGYSVSREKKERFSLILESASTNQTSMYLCASSPPWGNEQFFGPGTRLTVL.

The table lists this clonotype with many counts. This chain links TRBV12-3 or TRBV12-4 with TRBJ1-5; a weak D match, TRBD1 (6 bases). With 6 bases removed from V and 2 bases from J, the gap between germline ends came to 23 bases. The CDR3 runs to 18 residues. CDR3 in DNA: TGTGCCAGCAGCCCTACAGGGTTTTTGACCCTTGGCAATCAGCCCCAGCATTTT. It specifies CASSPTGFLTLGNQPQHF.

In its sample, this clonotype was seen many times. The chain has TRBV12-3 or TRBV12-4 and TRBJ1-2; D ambiguous. This CDR3 has 12 residues. Trimming pared 3 bases from V and 4 bases from J, leaving 6 bases between. CDR3 DNA sequence: TGTGCCAGCAGTTTCAGACCCTATGGCTACACCTTC. This codes for CASSFRPYGYTF.

The chain recombines TRBV24-1 with TRBJ2-6; no definite D call. The CDR3 loop spans 13 amino acids. CDR1 is KGHDR, CDR2 SFDVKD, per germline. The V end lost 12 bases, the J end lost 6 bases, and 14 bases lay between the germline ends. The CDR3 loop is CAAGRGEANVLTF. The CDR3 DNA is TGTGCCGCCGGACGCGGCGAGGCCAACGTCCTGACTTTC.

This clonotype was detected ten times or more. CDR3 bases: TGTGCCAGCAGTTTACAGGGAGGGCAGTTCTTC. Residues: CASSLQGGQFF. The V gene is TRBV28, the J gene TRBJ2-1; a possible D gene is TRBD2 (6 bases). The V end was cut by 2 bases, the J end by 12 bases, with 8 bases between. The V gene's germline CDR1 is MDHEN and CDR2 SYDVKM. This CDR3 is 11 amino acids long.

This chain uses TRBV10-3 with TRBJ1-5; D gene uncertain. V lost 2 bases to trimming and J lost 5 bases, with 10 bases between them. Germline V CDR1 and CDR2: ENHRY, SYGVKD. This CDR3 region has 14 residues. The CDR3 region is CAISESRADQPQHF. CDR3 DNA sequence: TGTGCCATCAGTGAGAGCCGAGCAGATCAGCCCCAGCATTTT.

This chain joins TRBV27 and TRBJ1-1, with TRBD1 as a possible D gene (5 bases). V was pared by 6 bases and J by 0 bases, with 14 bases between. From germline, CDR1 is MNHEY and CDR2 SMNVEV (reference sequence). This CDR3 is 15 amino acids long. CDR3 protein: CASSTLGALNTEAFF. The CDR3 DNA is TGTGCCAGCAGCACCCTAGGGGCCTTGAACACTGAAGCTTTCTTT.